The T cell receptor (beta chain) described here comes from a study of blood T cells in healthy people across ages. Study conclusions and caveats: Compared with aged donors, long-lived donors showed fewer expanded clones, suggesting selection. Considered underestimates were the diversity estimates obtained from one million T cells.

PBMCs numbering at least 6.5 million were isolated per sample. Regarding this clonotype: Its antigen is currently unknown.

The junction had 11 bases not matched to a gene; V was cut back by 3 bases and J by 6 bases. The CDR3 covers 14 residues. Germline V gene lookup returns CDR1 DFQATT and CDR2 SNEGSKA (reference sequence). Next came a second PCR, run for about 6 to 12 cycles, which used a sample-barcoded 5' primer along with a J-beta primer mix. From each sample, at least 3 million paired-end reads containing CDR3 were obtained. TCRdb recomputed calls from the 5' RACE reads with MiXCR, one row per CDR3 protein. The sample comprises 1.5 million to 2 million distinct CDR3 sequences, 40% to 55% of which are singletons, and around 2.1% rests with the top ten.

This clonotype originated in a woman aged 40 to 55 in good health. The gene calls are TRBV20-1 and TRBJ2-7, with 7 positions matching TRBD2. The specimen sequenced was blood. The CDR3 is CSASGRLASGEQYF. CDR3 in DNA: TGCAGTGCTAGCGGTCGACTAGCATCAGGCGAGCAGTACTTC.